The 27 T cell receptor beta chains reported below all come from one sample, sequenced in a study of blood T cell repertoires in COVID-19 (dated by TCRdb to the early 2020s). The method was the immunoSEQ multiplex PCR assay. The clones in this table, taken by TCRdb from immuneACCESS, are in-frame only. Not every clone is retained; where verified, under half of the shortfall comes from an unresolved V gene, and the cause of the rest is unknown. The sample table holds some 250,000 clones, of which around nine tenths were seen once. The leading ten clones occupy around 7.3% of the sample. The sequenced sample was peripheral blood. Every receptor here comes from a woman in her 70s with active or convalescent COVID-19.

V and J are TRBV19 and TRBJ1-3; the match to TRBD1 covers 8 bases. The CDR3 totals 16 residues. Germline V gene lookup returns CDR1 LNHDA and CDR2 SQIVND (reference sequence). The junction had 7 bases not matched to a gene; V was cut back by 6 bases and J by 0 bases. The CDR3 spells CASSQDRGLSGNTIYF. CDR3 sequence (DNA): TGTGCCAGTAGCCAAGACAGGGGCCTCTCTGGAAACACCATATATTTT.

The J gene is TRBJ2-4, the V gene TRBV7-2; D not resolved. Trimming shortened V by 5 bases and J by 0 bases, and 11 bases separated the two germline ends. Looked up from germline, CDR1 is SGHTA and CDR2 is FQGNSA. This CDR3 has 15 amino acids. CDR3 DNA: TGTGCCAGCAGCCCCACTATCCTAGCCAAAAACATTCAGTACTTC. Amino acids: CASSPTILAKNIQYF.

The rearrangement uses TRBV19 and TRBJ1-5; no clear D. The CDR3 is 13 amino acids. Germline V gives CDR1 LNHDA, CDR2 SQIVND (reference sequence). Trimming cost V 3 bases and J 4 bases, with 7 bases left between them. This CDR3 is CASSMSKNQPQHF. For the CDR3, the DNA is TGTGCCAGTAGTATGAGTAAGAATCAGCCCCAGCATTTT.

This chain joins TRBV19 and TRBJ1-1; unclear D gene. Germline V gene lookup returns CDR1 LNHDA and CDR2 SQIVND (reference sequence). CDR3 size: 15 residues. V was pared by 7 bases and J by 3 bases, with 18 bases between. CDR3 bases: TGTGCCAGTACAATTAACCTTGAGGCCGACACTGAAGCTTTCTTT. Amino acids: CASTINLEADTEAFF.

In DNA, the CDR3 is TGTGCCAGCAGTGAAATGGACAGGAGGGGCCGGGGTTCACCCCTCCACTTT. Translating gives CASSEMDRRGRGSPLHF. This chain joins TRBV6-1 and TRBJ1-6; 7 nucleotides agree with TRBD1. The CDR3 loop spans 17 amino acids. The V segment lost 2 bases and the J segment 9 bases; nucleotides outside the gene matches: 13. Germline V CDR1 and CDR2: MNHNS, SASEGT.

V gene TRBV7-2 combines with J gene TRBJ2-1; D might be TRBD2 (5 bases). Trimming pared 6 bases from V and 8 bases from J, leaving 11 bases between. Germline lookup yields CDR1 SGHTA and CDR2 FQGNSA. The CDR3 totals 12 residues. CDR3 residues: CASRVGVDEQFF. The CDR3, as DNA: TGTGCCAGCAGAGTCGGGGTAGATGAGCAGTTCTTC.

The chain carries TRBV19 and TRBJ1-1; 8 positions match TRBD1. Germline V lookup: CDR1 LNHDA, CDR2 SQIVND (reference sequence). The length of the CDR3 is 11 residues. V lost 8 bases to trimming and J lost 8 bases; unmatched junction nucleotides: 4. The CDR3: CASSDREEAFF. In nucleotides, the CDR3 is TGTGCCAGTTCGGACAGGGAAGAAGCTTTCTTT.

DNA for the CDR3: TGTGCCAGCAGCCCTCTCCCGGCGGGGGAGCAGTTCTTC. Protein: CASSPLPAGEQFF. The chain recombines TRBV9 with TRBJ2-1, with D possibly TRBD2 on 6 matching bases. The germline CDR1 and CDR2 sequences are SGDLS and YYNGEE. The CDR3 length is 13 residues. The V end lost 4 bases, the J end lost 10 bases, and 15 bases lay between the germline ends.

This chain connects TRBV6-2 or TRBV6-3 to TRBJ1-5, with unresolved D. This CDR3 region has 14 residues. V lost 7 bases and J lost 0, with 10 bases in between. Germline loops: CDR1 MNHEY, CDR2 SVGEGT. This CDR3 reads CASTPLFSNQPQHF. Written as DNA, the CDR3 is TGTGCCAGCACCCCCCTTTTTAGCAATCAGCCCCAGCATTTT.

The chain is built from TRBV9 and TRBJ2-3; D may be TRBD2 (5 bases). This CDR3 is 14 amino acids long. Trimming cost V 4 bases and J 2 bases, with 11 bases left between them. Germline V gene lookup returns CDR1 SGDLS and CDR2 YYNGEE. CDR3 coding DNA: TGTGCCAGCAGCCCCCCCGGGGTCACAGATACGCAGTATTTT. The encoded protein is CASSPPGVTDTQYF.

The chain combines TRBV9 with TRBJ2-5; D possibly corresponds to TRBD2 (6 bases). Germline lookup yields CDR1 SGDLS and CDR2 YYNGEE. The CDR3 contains 13 residues. The ends were cut back, 2 bases at V and 6 bases at J, with 11 bases in the middle. The CDR3 region is CASSVASEKTQYF. For the CDR3, the DNA is TGTGCCAGCAGCGTTGCTAGCGAAAAGACCCAGTACTTC.

The sample holds one count of this clone. The rearrangement joins TRBV4-1 to TRBJ2-3; D is unclear. CDR1 and CDR2 from the germline V gene are MGHRA and YSYEKL. CDR3 length: 14 amino acids. Trimming took off 4 bases at V and 1 base at J, with 9 bases between the two ends. CDR3 amino acids: CASSPKEGTDTQYF. CDR3 nucleotide sequence: TGCGCCAGCAGCCCTAAAGAGGGCACAGATACGCAGTATTTT.

This rearrangement joins TRBV14 to TRBJ2-1; 8 bases match TRBD2. This CDR3 contains 14 residues. CDR1 is SGHDN and CDR2 is FVKESK in the germline V gene. Trimming removed 1 base from V and 6 bases from J; junction bases left unmatched: 2. CDR3: CASSQVGGANEQFF. The CDR3 DNA is TGTGCCAGCAGCCAAGTCGGGGGGGCCAATGAGCAGTTCTTC.

This clone was counted at least ten times. The CDR3 reads CASSSPREATNEKLFF. In DNA form, the CDR3 reads TGTGCCAGCAGTTCTCCCAGGGAAGCAACTAATGAAAAACTGTTTTTT. The chain links TRBV27 to TRBJ1-4, with D possibly being TRBD1 (5 bases). The CDR3 covers 16 residues. The V end was cut by 4 bases, the J end by 0 bases, with 12 bases between. CDR1 is MNHEY and CDR2 is SMNVEV in the germline V gene (reference sequence).

This chain joins TRBV10-3 and TRBJ1-2; TRBD1 might be the D (5 bases). Looked up from germline, CDR1 is ENHRY and CDR2 is SYGVKD. This CDR3 has 15 residues. Trimming took 6 bases from V and 7 from J, leaving 21 bases between them. CDR3 residues: CAISLPPGVRIGYTF. The CDR3 DNA is TGTGCCATCAGCCTCCCTCCGGGGGTAAGAATTGGCTACACCTTC.

This clone was recorded a few times. The chain joins TRBV7-9 to TRBJ1-5; the D gene is possibly TRBD1 (6 bases). The germline gives CDR1 SEHNR, CDR2 FQNEAQ (reference sequence). Trimming removed 6 bases at V and 11 bases at J, with 14 bases between. CDR3 length: 12 amino acids. CDR3 in amino acids: CASSTGGSAQHF. The CDR3 coding sequence is TGTGCCAGCAGTACGGGGGGCTCGGCCCAGCATTTT.

The chain joins TRBV6-6 to TRBJ2-3; D is unresolved. Per germline, CDR1 MNHNY and CDR2 SVGAGI (reference sequence). Trimming pared 5 bases from V and 0 bases from J, leaving 9 bases between. The CDR3 covers 14 residues. The CDR3 loop reads CASSLPMSTDTQYF. CDR3 DNA: TGTGCCAGCAGTCTCCCCATGAGCACAGATACGCAGTATTTT.

The chain links TRBV25-1 to TRBJ2-1; 12 nucleotides match TRBD2. Trimming took 5 bases from V and 7 from J; bases not matched to a gene: 9. The germline V gene has CDR1 MGHDK and CDR2 SYGVNS. The CDR3 loop spans 16 amino acids. The DNA of the CDR3 is TGTGCCAGCAGTCGCCTAGCGGGGGGGCCACGGAATGAGCAGTTCTTC. It specifies CASSRLAGGPRNEQFF.

The rearrangement uses TRBV6-1 and TRBJ1-3; TRBD1 might be the D (5 bases). The CDR3 is 16 amino acids. Germline CDR1 and CDR2: MNHNS and SASEGT. V lost 4 bases, J lost 2 bases, and 15 bases lay in between. CDR3 coding DNA: TGTGCCAGCAGTGGCCTGGGAGGGGTTACTGGAAACACCATATATTTT. This translates into CASSGLGGVTGNTIYF.

This clone was detected once. The chain employs TRBV10-1 and TRBJ1-5, with 10 bases matching TRBD1. Trimming took 6 bases from V and 1 from J; bases not matched to a gene: 3. The V gene's germline CDR1 is WNHNN and CDR2 SYGVQD (reference sequence). The CDR3 sequence is 15 residues long. The CDR3 DNA reads TGCGCCAGCAGCGCGGGACAGGGGAGCAATCAGCCCCAGCATTTT. It encodes CASSAGQGSNQPQHF.

The chain combines TRBV11-2 with TRBJ1-6; D gene unclear. With 1 base removed from V and 7 bases from J, the gap between germline ends came to 11 bases. CDR3 length: 15 residues. From germline, CDR1 is SGHAT and CDR2 FQNNGV. This CDR3 is CASSLVVGRNSPLHF. CDR3 nucleotides: TGTGCCAGCAGCTTAGTGGTAGGGAGGAATTCACCCCTCCACTTT.

The V gene is TRBV7-3, the J gene TRBJ2-1; tentative D call: TRBD2 (5 bases). V dropped 2 bases and J dropped 10 bases, with 9 bases sitting between them. This CDR3 comprises 12 residues. Germline loops: CDR1 SGHTA, CDR2 FQGTGA. This CDR3 is CASSLGGEEQFF. The DNA of the CDR3 is TGTGCCAGCAGCTTAGGAGGCGAGGAGCAGTTCTTC.

This clone was recorded only once. This chain links TRBV4-3 with TRBJ2-7, with D possibly matching TRBD2 (6 bases). There are 16 residues in the CDR3. V was pared by 0 bases and J by 2 bases, with 14 bases between. CDR1 is LGHNA and CDR2 is YSLEER in the germline V gene. The CDR3 bases are TGCGCCAGCAGCCAAGATGAGGCCTCGGGAGCCTACGAGCAGTACTTC. It encodes CASSQDEASGAYEQYF.

This CDR3 is CASSLDTSRETQYF. The CDR3 DNA reads TGCGCCAGCAGCTTGGATACTAGTCGAGAGACCCAGTACTTC. The V gene is TRBV5-1, the J gene TRBJ2-5; D is perhaps TRBD2 (5 bases). Trimming took off 0 bases at V and 4 bases at J, with 10 bases between the two ends. The CDR3 extends over 14 amino acids. Germline loops: CDR1 SGHRS, CDR2 YFSETQ.

This rearrangement joins TRBV18 to TRBJ2-7; the D is unclear. Trimming stripped 6 bases from V and 3 bases from J, with 15 bases between. Germline V CDR1 and CDR2: KGHSH, LQKENI. This CDR3 has 14 residues. The CDR3 bases are TGTGCCAGCTCCAAGGAAAACCTAGTCTACGAGCAGTACTTC. As protein: CASSKENLVYEQYF.

This clone is a singleton in its sample. The genes are TRBV21-1 and TRBJ1-4; the table's D call, TRBD1, was not checked against the DNA. TRBV21-1 constitutes a pseudogene. The CDR3 totals 13 residues. As DNA, the CDR3 is TGTGCCAGCAGGGGACATCATAATGAAAAACTGTTTTTT. It is translated as CASRGHHNEKLFF.

This rearrangement joins TRBV18 to TRBJ1-1; 7 nucleotides agree with TRBD1. The V gene's germline CDR1 is KGHSH and CDR2 LQKENI. V shed 4 bases, J shed 1 base, and the junction held 15 bases outside the gene matches. The CDR3 contains 18 residues. The CDR3 DNA reads TGTGCCAGCTCACTCGCAAGGCCACAGGGGTGGAGGAACACTGAAGCTTTCTTT. Protein: CASSLARPQGWRNTEAFF.